These 15 T cell receptor beta chains share one sample of origin, sequenced in a study of T-cell reconstitution after alpha-beta-depleted transplantation in children. Unique molecular identifiers were incorporated during preparation of the TCRbeta library. Each CDR3 protein gets one entry after TCRdb re-called the PCR reads with MiXCR. The sample shows roughly 500,000 distinct CDR3 sequences, 15% to 20% of them seen only once. The sequencing here drew on PBMCs from the stem cell graft donor, taken from the stem cell graft. The receptors stem from a human donor who donated a stem cell graft to a child with acute lymphoblastic leukemia.

This sequence joins TRBV7-4 and TRBJ1-1, with D maybe TRBD1 (5 bases). The CDR3 has 14 residues. Looked up from germline, CDR1 is SGHVT and CDR2 is SQSDAQ. V was trimmed by 1 base and J by 4 bases, leaving 10 bases between them. The CDR3 DNA follows: TGTGCCAGCAGCTTAGAAGCGGGGCCCACTGAAGCTTTCTTT. Translation gives CASSLEAGPTEAFF. Complete variable domain (other parts from reference TRBV7-4 and TRBJ1-1): GAGVSQSPRYKVAKRGRDVALRCDSISGHVTLYWYRQTLGQGSEVLTYSQSDAQRDKSGRPSGRFSAERPERSVSTLKIQRTEQGDSAVYLCASSLEAGPTEAFFGQGTRLTVV.

This clonotype was recorded a few times. This chain joins TRBV27 and TRBJ1-1; a weak D match, TRBD1 (5 bases). This CDR3 is built from 12 residues. Germline-derived CDR1 and CDR2 are MNHEY and SMNVEV (reference sequence). V lost 6 bases, J lost 5 bases, and 10 bases lay in between. This CDR3 is CASREQGTEAFF. DNA for the CDR3: TGTGCCAGCAGGGAGCAGGGTACTGAAGCTTTCTTT.

V is TRBV27 and J is TRBJ2-7, with D tentatively TRBD1 (6 bases). The length of the CDR3 is 19 residues. V lost 1 base, J lost 3 bases, and 25 bases lay in between. Germline V gene lookup returns CDR1 MNHEY and CDR2 SMNVEV (reference sequence). CDR3 residues: CASSLYRGGTVREVYEQYF. The DNA for the CDR3 is TGTGCCAGCAGTTTATATAGAGGGGGTACTGTAAGGGAAGTCTACGAGCAGTACTTC.

The genes are TRBV24-1 and TRBJ2-1; D remains ambiguous. The V gene lost 7 bases and the J gene lost 5 bases, with 5 bases spanning the gap. Germline CDR1 and CDR2: KGHDR and SFDVKD. The CDR3 spans 11 residues. As DNA, the CDR3 is TGTGCCACCAGGTTCAACAATGAGCAGTTCTTC. Amino acids: CATRFNNEQFF.

The V gene is TRBV14, the J gene TRBJ1-1; D call uncertain. The CDR3 runs 15 residues. Germline V gives CDR1 SGHDN, CDR2 FVKESK. Trimming shortened V by 0 bases and J by 4 bases, and 12 bases separated the two germline ends. Here the CDR3 DNA reads TGTGCCAGCAGCCAAGATCTCGACTTCGGCACTGAAGCTTTCTTT. Encoded protein: CASSQDLDFGTEAFF.

The chain has TRBV19 and TRBJ2-2; D uncertain. Germline assignment: CDR1 LNHDA and CDR2 SQIVND (reference sequence). The CDR3 is made up of 14 amino acids. Between the trimmed V and J ends, which lost 1 base and 2 bases, there was a span of 5 bases. CDR3 sequence: CASSIASNTGELFF. Written as DNA, the CDR3 is TGTGCCAGTAGTATAGCATCTAACACCGGGGAGCTGTTTTTT.

This clonotype was detected only a few times. V usage is TRBV7-9 and J usage is TRBJ2-5; TRBD1 aligns across 7 bases. The CDR3 extends over 14 amino acids. Trimming took 0 bases from V and 6 from J; bases not matched to a gene: 4. The germline gives CDR1 SEHNR, CDR2 FQNEAQ (reference sequence). CDR3 region: CASSLAGGKKTQYF. CDR3 nucleotide sequence: TGTGCCAGCAGCTTAGCAGGGGGCAAGAAGACCCAGTACTTC.

This clonotype was counted between two and nine times. This rearrangement joins TRBV20-1 to TRBJ1-1, with D possibly TRBD1 on 6 matching bases. CDR1 and CDR2 (germline): DFQATT, SNEGSKA (reference sequence). V shed 2 bases and J shed 10 bases, with 17 bases lying between them. CDR3 size: 13 residues. The CDR3 DNA reads as TGCAGTGCTAGATCTGAGGGGGGAGGAGGAGCTTTCTTT. Residues: CSARSEGGGGAFF.

The chain uses TRBV7-9 and TRBJ1-2, with a tentative D call TRBD1 (6 bases). Trimming took 5 bases from V and 4 from J, leaving 11 bases between them. The V gene's germline CDR1 is SEHNR and CDR2 FQNEAQ (reference sequence). This CDR3 is 13 amino acids long. CDR3 sequence: CASSVGQFYGYTF. The DNA for the CDR3 is TGTGCCAGCAGCGTTGGACAGTTCTATGGCTACACCTTC.

The chain carries TRBV2 and TRBJ2-7; 8 bases fit TRBD2. Trimming removed 6 bases from V and 4 bases from J; junction bases left unmatched: 11. This CDR3 comprises 15 residues. Germline V lookup: CDR1 SNHLY, CDR2 FYNNEI. This CDR3 reads CASSPSGSISYEQYF. The CDR3 nucleotides read TGTGCCAGCAGCCCCAGCGGGAGCATCTCTTACGAGCAGTACTTC.

The chain combines TRBV27 with TRBJ2-7; tentative D call: TRBD1 (5 bases). V was trimmed by 6 bases and J by 0 bases, leaving 18 bases between them. CDR3 length: 16 residues. Germline V gene lookup returns CDR1 MNHEY and CDR2 SMNVEV (reference sequence). CDR3 in DNA: TGTGCCAGCAGCTACCTCCAGGGTACTTTCTCCTACGAGCAGTACTTC. This translates into CASSYLQGTFSYEQYF.

This clonotype was detected only a few times. The chain carries TRBV7-9 and TRBJ2-1, with 12 bases identical to TRBD2. V was clipped by 3 bases and J by 5 bases; unmatched bases: 2. The germline V gene encodes CDR1 SEHNR and CDR2 FQNEAQ (reference sequence). The CDR3 length is 15 residues. The CDR3 DNA sequence: TGTGCCAGCAGCTTCTGGACTAGCGGGGACAATGAGCAGTTCTTC. Protein product: CASSFWTSGDNEQFF.

The chain combines TRBV7-9 with TRBJ1-5, with TRBD1 identical over 7 bases. The CDR3 has 14 amino acids. Trimming took 5 bases from V and 4 from J; bases not matched to a gene: 5. Per germline, CDR1 SEHNR and CDR2 FQNEAQ (reference sequence). In DNA form, the CDR3 reads TGTGCCAGCAGCGCGGGACAGATTAATCAGCCCCAGCATTTT. It translates to CASSAGQINQPQHF.

V and J are TRBV12-3 or TRBV12-4 and TRBJ1-2; tentatively, D is TRBD1 (6 bases). There are 12 residues in the CDR3. V was shortened by 8 bases and J by 6 bases, with 13 bases between the two germline ends. Written as DNA, the CDR3 is TGTGCCAGCGTACAGGGATCCGATGGCTACACCTTC. Amino acids: CASVQGSDGYTF.

This clonotype was counted between two and nine times. V usage is TRBV20-1 and J usage is TRBJ2-1, with TRBD2 identical over 14 bases. The germline gives CDR1 DFQATT, CDR2 SNEGSKA (reference sequence). V shed 4 bases and J 9 bases; nucleotides not matched to a gene: 5. The CDR3 consists of 14 residues. This CDR3 reads CSANPGTSGSEQFF. The CDR3 coding sequence is TGCAGTGCTAACCCCGGGACTAGCGGGAGTGAGCAGTTCTTC.